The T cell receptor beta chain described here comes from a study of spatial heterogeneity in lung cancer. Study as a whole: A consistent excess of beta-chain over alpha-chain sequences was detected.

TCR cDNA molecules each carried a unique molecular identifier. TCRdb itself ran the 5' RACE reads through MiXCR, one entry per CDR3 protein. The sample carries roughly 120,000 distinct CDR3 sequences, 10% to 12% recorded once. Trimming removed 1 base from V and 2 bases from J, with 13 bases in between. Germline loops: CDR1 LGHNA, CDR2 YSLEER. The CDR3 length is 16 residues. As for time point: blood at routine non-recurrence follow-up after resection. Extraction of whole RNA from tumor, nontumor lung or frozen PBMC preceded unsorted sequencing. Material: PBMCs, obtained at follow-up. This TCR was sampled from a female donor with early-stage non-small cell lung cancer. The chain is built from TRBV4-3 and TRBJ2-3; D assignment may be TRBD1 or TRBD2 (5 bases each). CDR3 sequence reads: CASSQGVGDPTDTQYF. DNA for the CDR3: TGCGCCAGCAGCCAAGGGGTGGGGGATCCCACAGATACGCAGTATTTT.